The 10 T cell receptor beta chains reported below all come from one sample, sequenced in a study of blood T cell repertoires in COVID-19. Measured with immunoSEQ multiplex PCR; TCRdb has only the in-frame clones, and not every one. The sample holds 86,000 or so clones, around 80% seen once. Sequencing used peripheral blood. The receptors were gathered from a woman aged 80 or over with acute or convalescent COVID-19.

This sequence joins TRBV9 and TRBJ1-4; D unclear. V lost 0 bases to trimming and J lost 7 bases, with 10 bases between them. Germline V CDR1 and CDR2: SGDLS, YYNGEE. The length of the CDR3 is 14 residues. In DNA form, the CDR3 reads TGTGCCAGCAGCGTAGACGGGGTGCGTGAAAAACTGTTTTTT. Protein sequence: CASSVDGVREKLFF. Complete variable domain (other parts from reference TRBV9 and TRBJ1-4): DSGVTQTPKHLITATGQRVTLRCSPRSGDLSVYWYQQSLDQGLQFLIQYYNGEERAKGNILERFSAQQFPDLHSELNLSSLELGDSALYFCASSVDGVREKLFFGSGTQLSVL.

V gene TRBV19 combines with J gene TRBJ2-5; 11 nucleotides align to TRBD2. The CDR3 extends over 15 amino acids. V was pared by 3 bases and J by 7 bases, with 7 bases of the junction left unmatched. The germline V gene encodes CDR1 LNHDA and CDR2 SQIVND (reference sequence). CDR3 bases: TGTGCCAGTAGTATGGGACTAGCGGACACCGGGACCCAGTACTTC. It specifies CASSMGLADTGTQYF.

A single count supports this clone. The CDR3 protein is CASSPLQGSSGANVLTF. The DNA for the CDR3 is TGTGCCAGCAGTCCACTACAGGGTAGCTCTGGGGCCAACGTCCTGACTTTC. This rearrangement joins TRBV6-4 to TRBJ2-6; weak D call: TRBD1 (6 bases). The ends were cut back, 5 bases at V and 0 bases at J, with 14 bases in the middle. The CDR3 loop spans 17 amino acids. The germline V gene encodes CDR1 MRHNA and CDR2 SNTAGT.

The CDR3 DNA sequence: TGCGCCAGCAGCCCGATGGCGGATCAGCCCCAGCATTTT. Translation: CASSPMADQPQHF. The chain employs TRBV5-1 and TRBJ1-5; unclear D gene. V was cut by 4 bases and J by 5 bases, with 10 bases left in between. CDR1 and CDR2 from the germline V gene are SGHRS and YFSETQ. This CDR3 spans 13 amino acids.

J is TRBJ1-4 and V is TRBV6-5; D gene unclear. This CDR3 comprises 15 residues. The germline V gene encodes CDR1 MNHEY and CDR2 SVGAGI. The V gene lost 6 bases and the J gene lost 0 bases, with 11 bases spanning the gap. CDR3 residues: CASRKAQATNEKLFF. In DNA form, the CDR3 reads TGTGCCAGCAGGAAAGCCCAGGCAACTAATGAAAAACTGTTTTTT.

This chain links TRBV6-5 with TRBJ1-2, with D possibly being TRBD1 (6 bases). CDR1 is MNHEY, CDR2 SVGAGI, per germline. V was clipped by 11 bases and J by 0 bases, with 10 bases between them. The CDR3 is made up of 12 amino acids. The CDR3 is CAGRQANYGYTF. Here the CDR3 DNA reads TGTGCCGGTCGACAGGCTAACTATGGCTACACCTTC.

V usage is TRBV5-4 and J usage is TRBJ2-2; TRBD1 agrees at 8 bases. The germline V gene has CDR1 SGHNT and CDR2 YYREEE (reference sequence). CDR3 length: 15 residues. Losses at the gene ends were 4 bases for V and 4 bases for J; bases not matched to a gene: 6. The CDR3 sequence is CASSVDREITGELFF. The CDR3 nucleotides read TGTGCCAGCAGCGTGGACAGGGAGATCACCGGGGAGCTGTTTTTT.

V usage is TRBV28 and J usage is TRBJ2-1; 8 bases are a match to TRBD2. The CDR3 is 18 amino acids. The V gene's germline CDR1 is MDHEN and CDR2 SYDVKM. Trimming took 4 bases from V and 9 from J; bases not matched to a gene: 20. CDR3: CASSSHWGGSGNIGEQFF. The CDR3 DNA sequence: TGTGCCAGCAGTTCCCATTGGGGGGGTAGCGGGAATATCGGTGAGCAGTTCTTC.

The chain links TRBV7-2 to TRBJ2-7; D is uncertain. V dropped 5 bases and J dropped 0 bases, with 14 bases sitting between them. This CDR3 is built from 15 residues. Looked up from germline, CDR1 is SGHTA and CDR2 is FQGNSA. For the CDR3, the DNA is TGTGCCAGCAGCCGCGACTTCACATCCTCCTACGAGCAGTACTTC. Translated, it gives CASSRDFTSSYEQYF.

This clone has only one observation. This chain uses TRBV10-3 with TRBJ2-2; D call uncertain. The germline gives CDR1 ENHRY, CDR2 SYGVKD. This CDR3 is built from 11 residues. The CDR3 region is CAISSIGELFF. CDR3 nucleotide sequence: TGTGCGATCTCCAGTATCGGGGAGCTGTTTTTT.